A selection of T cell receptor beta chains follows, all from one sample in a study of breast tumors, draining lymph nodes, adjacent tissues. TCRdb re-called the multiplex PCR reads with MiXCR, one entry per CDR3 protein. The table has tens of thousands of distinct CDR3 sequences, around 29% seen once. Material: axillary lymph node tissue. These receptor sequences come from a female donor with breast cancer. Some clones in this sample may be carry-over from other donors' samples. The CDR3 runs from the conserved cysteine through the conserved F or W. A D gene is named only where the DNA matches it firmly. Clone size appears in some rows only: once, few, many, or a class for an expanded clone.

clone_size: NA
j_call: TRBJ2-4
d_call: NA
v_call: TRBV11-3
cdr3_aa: CAGSSGRNTIQYF
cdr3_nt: TGTGCCGGTAGCTCGGGACGGAACACCATTCAGTACTTC

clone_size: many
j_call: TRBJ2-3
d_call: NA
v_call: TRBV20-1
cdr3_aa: CSASEGVADTQYF
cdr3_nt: TGCAGTGCTAGTGAGGGAGTGGCAGATACGCAGTATTTT

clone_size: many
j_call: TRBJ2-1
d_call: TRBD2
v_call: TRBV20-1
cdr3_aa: CSASEVGLALNEQFF
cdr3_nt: TGCAGTGCTAGTGAAGTCGGACTAGCCTTAAATGAGCAGTTCTTC

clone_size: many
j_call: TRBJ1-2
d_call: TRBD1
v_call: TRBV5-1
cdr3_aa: CASSLGQGFGYTF
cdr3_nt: TGCGCCAGCAGCCTTGGACAGGGTTTTGGCTACACCTTC

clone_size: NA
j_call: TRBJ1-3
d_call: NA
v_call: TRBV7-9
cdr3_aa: CASSLGQTGNTIYF
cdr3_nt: TGTGCCAGCAGCTTAGGACAAACTGGAAACACCATATATTTT

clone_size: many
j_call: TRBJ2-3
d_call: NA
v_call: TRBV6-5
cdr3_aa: CASSYDRTITDTQYF
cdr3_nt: TGTGCCAGCAGTTACGATCGGACCATCACAGATACGCAGTATTTT

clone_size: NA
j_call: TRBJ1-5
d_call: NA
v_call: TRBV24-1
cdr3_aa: CATSDFAQPQHF
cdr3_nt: TGTGCCACCAGTGATTTTGCCCAGCCCCAGCATTTT

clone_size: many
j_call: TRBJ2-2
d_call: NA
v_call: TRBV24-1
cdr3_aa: CATSSRRVNTGELFF
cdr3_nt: TGTGCCACCAGTAGTCGCAGGGTGAACACCGGGGAGCTGTTTTTT

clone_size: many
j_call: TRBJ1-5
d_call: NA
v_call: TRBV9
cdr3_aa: CASSAGGGSNQPQHF
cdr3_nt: TGTGCCAGCAGCGCCGGGGGCGGGAGCAATCAGCCCCAGCATTTT

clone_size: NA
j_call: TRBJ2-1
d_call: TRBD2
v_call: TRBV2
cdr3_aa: CASREQGTSGRGEQFF
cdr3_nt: TGTGCCAGCAGAGAACAGGGGACTAGCGGGAGAGGCGAGCAGTTCTTC

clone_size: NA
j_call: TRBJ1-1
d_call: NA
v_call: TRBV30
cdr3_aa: CATNRGNEAFF
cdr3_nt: TGTGCCACTAATAGGGGGAATGAAGCTTTCTTT

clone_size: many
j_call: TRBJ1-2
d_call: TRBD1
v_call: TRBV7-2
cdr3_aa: CASSTRSGQGPYGYTF
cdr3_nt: TGTGCCAGCAGCACTAGATCAGGACAGGGACCCTATGGCTACACCTTC

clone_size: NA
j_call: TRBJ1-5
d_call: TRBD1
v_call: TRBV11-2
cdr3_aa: CAGSLGTGADTQHF
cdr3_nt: TGTGCCGGCAGCTTAGGGACAGGGGCAGATACGCAGCATTTT

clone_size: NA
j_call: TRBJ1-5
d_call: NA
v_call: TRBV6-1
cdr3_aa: CASSESEGPSNSNQPQHF
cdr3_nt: TGTGCCAGCAGTGAATCAGAGGGGCCTTCCAATAGCAATCAGCCCCAGCACTTT

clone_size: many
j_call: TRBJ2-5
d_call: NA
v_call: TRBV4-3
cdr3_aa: CASSQGAQLGETQYF
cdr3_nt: TGCGCCAGCAGCCAAGGAGCACAGTTGGGAGAGACCCAGTACTTC

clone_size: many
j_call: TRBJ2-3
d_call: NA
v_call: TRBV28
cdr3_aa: CASKGTTDTQYF
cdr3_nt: TGTGCCAGCAAAGGCACCACAGATACGCAGTATTTT

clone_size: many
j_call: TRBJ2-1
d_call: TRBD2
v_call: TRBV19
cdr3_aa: CASRATSGAFGEQFF
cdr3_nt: TGTGCCAGTAGGGCGACTAGCGGGGCCTTCGGAGAGCAGTTCTTC

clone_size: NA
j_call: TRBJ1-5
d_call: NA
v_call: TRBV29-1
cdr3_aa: CRSMGGETLKLFF
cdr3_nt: TGCAGGTCGATGGGGGGGGAAACACTGAAGCTTTTTTTT

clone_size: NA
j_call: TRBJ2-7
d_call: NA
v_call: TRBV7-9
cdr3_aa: CASSSTGEEFGEQYF
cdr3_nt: TGTGCCAGCAGCTCAACAGGGGAGGAATTTGGCGAGCAGTACTTC

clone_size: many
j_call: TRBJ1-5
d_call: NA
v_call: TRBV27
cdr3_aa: CASSPTSGVGNQPQHF
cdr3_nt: TGTGCCAGCAGTCCAACCTCAGGGGTGGGCAATCAGCCCCAGCATTTT

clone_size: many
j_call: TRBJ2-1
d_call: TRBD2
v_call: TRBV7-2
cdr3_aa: CASSPTSGRADEQFF
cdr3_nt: TGTGCCAGCAGCCCCACTAGCGGGAGGGCCGATGAGCAGTTCTTC

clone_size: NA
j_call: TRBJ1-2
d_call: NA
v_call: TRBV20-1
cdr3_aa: CSASNGADGYTF
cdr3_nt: TGCAGTGCTAGTAACGGGGCGGACGGCTACACCTTC

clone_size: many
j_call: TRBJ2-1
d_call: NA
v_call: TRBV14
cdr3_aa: CASSQFPYNEQFF
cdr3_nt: TGTGCCAGCAGCCAATTTCCGTACAATGAGCAGTTCTTC

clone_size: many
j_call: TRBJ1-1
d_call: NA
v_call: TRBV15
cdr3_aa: CATSRNMRTEAFF
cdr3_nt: TGTGCCACCAGCAGGAACATGAGGACTGAAGCTTTCTTT

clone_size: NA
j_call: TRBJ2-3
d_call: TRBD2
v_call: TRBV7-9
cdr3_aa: CASSPTYSGREGQPDTQYF
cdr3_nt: TGTGCCAGCAGCCCAACCTACAGTGGGCGGGAGGGCCAACCAGATACGCAGTATTTT

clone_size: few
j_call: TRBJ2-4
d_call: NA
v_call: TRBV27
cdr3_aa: CASQGSAAKNIQYF
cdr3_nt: TGTGCCAGTCAGGGGTCAGCGGCCAAAAACATTCAGTACTTC

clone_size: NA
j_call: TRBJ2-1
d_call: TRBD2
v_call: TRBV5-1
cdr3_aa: CTSSFSLTSGNNEQSF
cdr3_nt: TGCACCAGCAGCTTCTCCTTAACTAGCGGGAACAATGAGCAGTCCTTC

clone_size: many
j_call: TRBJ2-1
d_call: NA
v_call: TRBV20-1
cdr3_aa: CSARTQAASSYNEQFF
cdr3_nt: TGCAGTGCTAGGACGCAAGCAGCCAGCTCCTACAATGAGCAGTTCTTC

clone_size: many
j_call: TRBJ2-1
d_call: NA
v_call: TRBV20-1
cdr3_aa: CSARDNEQFF
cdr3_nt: TGCAGTGCTAGAGACAATGAGCAGTTCTTC

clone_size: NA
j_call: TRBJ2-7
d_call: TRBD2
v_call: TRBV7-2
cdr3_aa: CASSPGLAVYEQYF
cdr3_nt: TGTGCCAGCAGTCCGGGACTAGCGGTATACGAGCAGTACTTC

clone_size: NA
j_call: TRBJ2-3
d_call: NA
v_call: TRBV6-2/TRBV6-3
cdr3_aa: CASARGDTQYF
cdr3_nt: TGTGCCAGCGCGCGGGGCGATACGCAGTATTTT

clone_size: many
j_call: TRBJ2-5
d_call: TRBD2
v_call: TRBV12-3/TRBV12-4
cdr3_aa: CASRTSAGGETQYF
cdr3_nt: TGTGCCAGCAGAACTTCAGCGGGAGGAGAGACCCAGTACTTC

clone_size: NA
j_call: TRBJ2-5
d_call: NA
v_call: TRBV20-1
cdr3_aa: CSARDRSFLGASEETQYF
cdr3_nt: TGCAGTGCTAGAGACCGATCCTTCCTGGGGGCGAGTGAAGAGACCCAGTACTTC

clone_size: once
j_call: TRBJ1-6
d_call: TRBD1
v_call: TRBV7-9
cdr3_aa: CASSQAKGQYSSYNSPLHF
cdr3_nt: TGTGCCAGCAGCCAGGCTAAGGGACAGTATAGCTCCTATAATTCACCCCTCCACTTT

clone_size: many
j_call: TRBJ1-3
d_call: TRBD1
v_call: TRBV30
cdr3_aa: CAWSTDRVNTIYF
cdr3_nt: TGTGCCTGGAGTACGGACAGGGTGAACACCATATATTTT

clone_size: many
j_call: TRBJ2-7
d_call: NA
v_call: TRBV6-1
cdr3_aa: CASSDYSVSYEQYF
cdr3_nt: TGTGCCAGCAGTGATTACAGCGTATCCTACGAGCAGTACTTC

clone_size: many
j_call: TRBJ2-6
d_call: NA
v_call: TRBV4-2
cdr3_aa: CASSQDQRPYSGANVLTF
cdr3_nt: TGTGCCAGCAGCCAAGATCAGCGGCCCTACTCTGGGGCCAACGTCCTGACTTTC

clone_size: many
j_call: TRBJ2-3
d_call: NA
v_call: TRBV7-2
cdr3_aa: CASSLAGVGTDTQYF
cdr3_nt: TGTGCCAGCAGCTTAGCGGGAGTGGGCACAGATACGCAGTATTTT

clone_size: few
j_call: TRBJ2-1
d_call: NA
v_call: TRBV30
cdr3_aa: CAWTRGIEQFF
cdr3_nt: TGTGCCTGGACCCGGGGAATCGAGCAGTTCTTC

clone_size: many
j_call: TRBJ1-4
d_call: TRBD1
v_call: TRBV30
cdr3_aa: CAWGRTGFTVELFF
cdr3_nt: TGTGCCTGGGGCCGGACAGGGTTCACCGTCGAACTGTTTTTT

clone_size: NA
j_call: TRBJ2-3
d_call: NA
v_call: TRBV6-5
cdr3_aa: CASTQTTGTPGTQYF
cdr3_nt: TGTGCCAGCACCCAAACTACCGGGACTCCAGGGACGCAGTATTTT

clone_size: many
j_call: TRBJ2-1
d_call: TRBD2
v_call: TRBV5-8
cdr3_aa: CASRQTSGRHYNEQFF
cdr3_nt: TGTGCCAGCAGGCAAACTAGCGGGAGACACTACAATGAGCAGTTCTTC

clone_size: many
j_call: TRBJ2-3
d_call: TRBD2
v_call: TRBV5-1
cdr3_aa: CASSELAGERDTQYF
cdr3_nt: TGCGCCAGCAGCGAACTAGCGGGAGAGCGAGATACGCAGTATTTT

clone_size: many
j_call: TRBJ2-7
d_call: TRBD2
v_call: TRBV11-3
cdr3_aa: CASSSSSGPAGGPAPYEQYF
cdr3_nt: TGTGCCAGCAGCTCGTCCTCAGGACCAGCGGGAGGGCCCGCGCCCTACGAGCAGTACTTC

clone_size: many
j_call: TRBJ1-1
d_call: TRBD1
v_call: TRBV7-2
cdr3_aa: CASSARQGGSTEAFF
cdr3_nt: TGTGCCAGCAGCGCACGACAGGGCGGGAGCACTGAAGCTTTCTTT

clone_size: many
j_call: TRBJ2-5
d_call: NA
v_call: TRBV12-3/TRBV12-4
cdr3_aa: CASSRTVTTQETQYF
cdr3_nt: TGTGCCAGCAGTCGGACCGTCACTACACAAGAGACCCAGTACTTC

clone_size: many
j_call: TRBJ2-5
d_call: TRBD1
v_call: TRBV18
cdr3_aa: CASSPIRQGGETQYF
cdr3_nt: TGTGCCAGCTCACCAATTAGACAGGGCGGGGAGACCCAGTACTTC

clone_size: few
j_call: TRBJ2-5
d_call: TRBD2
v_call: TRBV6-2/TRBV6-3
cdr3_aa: CASSHSPTSGSGGQETQYF
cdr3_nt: TGTGCCAGCAGTCACTCGCCAACTAGCGGGAGCGGGGGCCAAGAGACCCAGTACTTC

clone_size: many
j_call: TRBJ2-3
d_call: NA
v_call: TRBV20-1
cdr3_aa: CSAVGDTQYF
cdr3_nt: TGCAGTGCAGTAGGGGATACGCAGTATTTT

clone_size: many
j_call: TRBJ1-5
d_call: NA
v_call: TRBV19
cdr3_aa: CASSIVLTDQPQHF
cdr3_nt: TGTGCCAGTAGTATAGTATTGACTGATCAGCCCCAGCATTTT

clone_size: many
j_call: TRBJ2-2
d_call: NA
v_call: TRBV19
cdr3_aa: CASSLQGYIGELFF
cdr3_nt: TGTGCCAGTAGTTTACAGGGTTACATCGGGGAGCTGTTTTTT

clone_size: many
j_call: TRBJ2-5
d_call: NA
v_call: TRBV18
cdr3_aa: CASSLGRETQYF
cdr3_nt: TGTGCCAGCTCACTCGGGCGGGAGACCCAGTACTTC

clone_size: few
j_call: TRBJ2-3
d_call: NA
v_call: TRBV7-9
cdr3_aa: CASSQRQAHTDTQYF
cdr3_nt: TGTGCCAGCAGCCAACGACAAGCCCACACAGATACGCAGTATTTT

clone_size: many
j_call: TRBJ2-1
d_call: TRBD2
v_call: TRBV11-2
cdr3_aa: CASSLYSGRENEQFF
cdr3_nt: TGTGCCAGCAGCTTATATAGCGGGAGGGAAAATGAGCAGTTCTTC